This T cell receptor (beta chain) was sequenced during a study of shared clonotypes between healthy human individuals. The wider study: Serving as donors were two women and three men, whose ages spanned 18 to 49.

The germline V and J ends were trimmed by 0 bases and 1 base, with 4 bases remaining between them. Germline assignment: CDR1 MNHEY and CDR2 SMNVEV (reference sequence). CDR3 size: 14 residues. With regard to this clone: The sample holds other DNA sequences that translate to the same CDR3.

The method was immunoSEQ multiplex PCR; TCRdb's version includes in-frame clones alone and lacks a portion of them. This table has fewer than 3 million clones, 85% to 95% appearing once. The specimen sequenced was naive CD4+ T cells from PBMCs. Subset denoted: CD45RA+ positively selected. The chain joins TRBV27 to TRBJ2-1; D is uncertain. This TCR was sampled from a young man in good health. Some clones in this sample may be carry-over from other donors' samples. The CDR3 sequence: CASSLSGSYNEQFF. As DNA, the CDR3 is TGTGCCAGCAGTTTATCGGGGTCCTACAATGAGCAGTTCTTC.